Listed here is a single T cell receptor beta chain. Original processing methods: Amplification of reference gene primers was used by the study to estimate nucleated cell counts. Repertoires were generated with immunoSEQ multiplex PCR, while TCRdb's copy carries only in-frame clones and drops some. That table gives V, J and clone size, and the DNA gave D and trimming. The table lists around 140,000 clones, roughly 86% of them singletons. This sample stems from a study of blood T cell repertoires in COVID-19. Study at large: Spain, Italy and the United States supplied samples that represented acute and convalescent COVID-19. Nucleic acid was either cDNA or gDNA, and it came from T cells, B-cell-depleted T cells, or PBMCs.

V lost 2 bases to trimming and J lost 2 bases; unmatched junction nucleotides: 3. Germline loops: CDR1 SGDLS, CDR2 YYNGEE. CDR3 length: 16 residues. Sequenced: peripheral blood. The genes are TRBV9 and TRBJ2-2, with 10 bases lining up with TRBD2. This TCR derives from a man in his 70s with acute or convalescent COVID-19. The CDR3 is CASSVLAGANTGELFF. The CDR3, as DNA: TGTGCCAGCAGCGTCCTAGCGGGGGCAAACACCGGGGAGCTGTTTTTT.